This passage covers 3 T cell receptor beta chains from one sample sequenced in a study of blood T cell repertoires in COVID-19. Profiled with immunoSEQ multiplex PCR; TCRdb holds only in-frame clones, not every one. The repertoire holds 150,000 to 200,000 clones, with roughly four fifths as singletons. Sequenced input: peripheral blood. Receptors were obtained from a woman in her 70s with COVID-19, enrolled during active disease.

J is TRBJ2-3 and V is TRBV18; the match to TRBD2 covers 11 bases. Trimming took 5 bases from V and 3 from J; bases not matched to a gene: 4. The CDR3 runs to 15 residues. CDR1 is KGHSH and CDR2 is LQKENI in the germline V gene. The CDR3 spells CASSALAGETDTQYF. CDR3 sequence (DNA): TGTGCCAGCTCAGCACTAGCGGGAGAAACAGATACGCAGTATTTT.

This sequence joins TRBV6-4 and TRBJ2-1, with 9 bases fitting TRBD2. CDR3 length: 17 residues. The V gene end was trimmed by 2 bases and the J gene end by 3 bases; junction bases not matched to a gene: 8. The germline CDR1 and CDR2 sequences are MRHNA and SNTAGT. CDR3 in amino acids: CASSDPTSGSNYNEQFF. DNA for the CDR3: TGTGCCAGCAGTGACCCGACTAGCGGTAGTAACTACAATGAGCAGTTCTTC.

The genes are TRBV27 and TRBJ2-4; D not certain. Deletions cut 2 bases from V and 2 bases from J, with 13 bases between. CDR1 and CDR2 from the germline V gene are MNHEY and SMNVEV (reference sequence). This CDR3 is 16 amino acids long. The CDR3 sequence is CASSLMVKESKNIQYF. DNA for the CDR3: TGTGCCAGCAGTTTAATGGTCAAGGAGTCCAAAAACATTCAGTACTTC.